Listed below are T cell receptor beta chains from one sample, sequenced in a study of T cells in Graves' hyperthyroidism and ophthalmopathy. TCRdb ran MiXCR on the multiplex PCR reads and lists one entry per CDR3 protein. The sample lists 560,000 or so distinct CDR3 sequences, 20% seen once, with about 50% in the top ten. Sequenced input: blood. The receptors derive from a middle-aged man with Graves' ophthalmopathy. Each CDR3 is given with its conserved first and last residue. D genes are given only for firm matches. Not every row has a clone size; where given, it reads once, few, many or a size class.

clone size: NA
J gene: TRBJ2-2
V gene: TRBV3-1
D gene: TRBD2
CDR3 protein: CASSQELVAGGPLKTGELFF
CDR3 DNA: TGTGCCAGCAGCCAAGAGTTGGTAGCGGGGGGGCCTTTGAAAACCGGGGAGCTGTTTTTT

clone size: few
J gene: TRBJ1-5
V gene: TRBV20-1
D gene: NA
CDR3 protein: CSARGRAPQPQHF
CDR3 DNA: TGCAGTGCAAGGGGCAGGGCCCCTCAGCCCCAGCATTTT

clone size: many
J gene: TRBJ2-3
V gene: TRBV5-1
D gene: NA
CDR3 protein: CASRQDVEDTQYF
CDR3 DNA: TGCGCCAGCAGGCAGGACGTAGAAGATACGCAGTATTTT

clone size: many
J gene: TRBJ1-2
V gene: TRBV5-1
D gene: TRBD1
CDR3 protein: CASSLAGTANYGYTF
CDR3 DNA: TGCGCCAGCAGCTTGGCCGGGACAGCTAACTATGGCTACACCTTC

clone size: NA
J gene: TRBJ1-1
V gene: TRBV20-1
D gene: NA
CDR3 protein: CSARAPGRTEAFF
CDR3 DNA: TGCAGTGCTAGAGCCCCAGGGAGGACTGAAGCTTTCTTT

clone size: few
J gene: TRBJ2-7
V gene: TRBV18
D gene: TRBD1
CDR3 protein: CASSPPGQGSDGQYF
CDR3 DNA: TGTGCCAGCTCACCACCGGGACAGGGGTCCGATGGGCAGTACTTC

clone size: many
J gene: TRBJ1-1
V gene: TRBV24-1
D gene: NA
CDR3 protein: CATRATQNTEAFF
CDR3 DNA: TGTGCCACCAGGGCGACCCAGAACACTGAAGCTTTCTTT

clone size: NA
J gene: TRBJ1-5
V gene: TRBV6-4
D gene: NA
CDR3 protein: CASSDGTGQLPQHF
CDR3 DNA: TGTGCCAGCAGTGACGGTACGGGGCAGCTGCCCCAGCATTTT

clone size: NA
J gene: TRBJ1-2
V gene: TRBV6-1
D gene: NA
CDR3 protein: CASSESSGIVYGYTF
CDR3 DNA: TGTGCCAGCAGTGAATCTAGCGGGATTGTCTATGGCTACACCTTC

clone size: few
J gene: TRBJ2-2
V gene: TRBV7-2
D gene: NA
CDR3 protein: CASRTYTGELFF
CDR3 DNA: TGTGCCAGCAGAACGTACACCGGGGAGCTGTTTTTT

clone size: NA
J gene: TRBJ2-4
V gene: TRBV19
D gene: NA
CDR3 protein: CASSIVLAKNIQYF
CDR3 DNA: TGTGCCAGTAGTATAGTATTAGCCAAAAACATTCAGTACTTC

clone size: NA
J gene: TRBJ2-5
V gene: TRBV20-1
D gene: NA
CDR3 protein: CSARPQRARETQYF
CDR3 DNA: TGCAGTGCTAGACCCCAGCGGGCCCGGGAGACCCAGTACTTC

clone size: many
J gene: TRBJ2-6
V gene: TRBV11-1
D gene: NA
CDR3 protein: CASSLGAGANVLTF
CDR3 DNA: TGTGCCAGCAGCTTAGGGGCTGGGGCCAACGTCCTGACTTTC

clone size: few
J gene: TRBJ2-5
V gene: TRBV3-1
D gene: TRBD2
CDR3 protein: CASSHPGTSGREGETQYF
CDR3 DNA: TGTGCCAGCAGCCACCCCGGGACTAGCGGGAGGGAAGGAGAGACCCAGTACTTC

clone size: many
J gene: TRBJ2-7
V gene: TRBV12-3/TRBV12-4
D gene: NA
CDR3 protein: CASSPSPRRYEQYF
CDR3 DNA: TGTGCCAGCAGTCCAAGTCCGAGGCGGTACGAGCAGTACTTC

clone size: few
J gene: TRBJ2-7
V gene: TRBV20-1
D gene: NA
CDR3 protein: CSARDLRGLSYEQYF
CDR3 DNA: TGCAGTGCTAGAGATCTAAGGGGACTTTCCTACGAGCAGTACTTC

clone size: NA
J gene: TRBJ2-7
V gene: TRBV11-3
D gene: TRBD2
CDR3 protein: CASSAGDEQYF
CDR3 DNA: TGTGCCAGCAGCGCGGGAGACGAGCAGTACTTC

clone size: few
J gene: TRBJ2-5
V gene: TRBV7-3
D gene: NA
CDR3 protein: CASSPRVDETQYF
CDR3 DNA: TGTGCCAGCAGCCCCAGGGTAGACGAGACCCAGTACTTC

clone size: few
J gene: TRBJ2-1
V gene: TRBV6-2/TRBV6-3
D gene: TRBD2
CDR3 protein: CASSYIFSLADYNEQFF
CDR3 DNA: TGTGCCAGCAGTTACATTTTCTCGCTAGCGGACTACAATGAGCAGTTCTTC

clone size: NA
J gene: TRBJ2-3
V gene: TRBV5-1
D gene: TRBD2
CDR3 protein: CASSRAGVSGVPTDTQYF
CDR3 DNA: TGCGCCAGCAGCCGCGCAGGAGTAAGCGGGGTTCCCACAGATACGCAGTATTTT

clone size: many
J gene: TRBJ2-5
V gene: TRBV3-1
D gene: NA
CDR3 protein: CASSQDKLGGETQYF
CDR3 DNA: TGTGCCAGCAGCCAAGATAAACTAGGAGGGGAGACCCAGTACTTC

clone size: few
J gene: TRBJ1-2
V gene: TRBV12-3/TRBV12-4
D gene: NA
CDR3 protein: CASSVRGGFGYTF
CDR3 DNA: TGTGCCAGCAGTGTTAGAGGGGGGTTTGGCTACACCTTC

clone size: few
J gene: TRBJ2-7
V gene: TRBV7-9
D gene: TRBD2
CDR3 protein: CASSGEGGTSDSSYEQYF
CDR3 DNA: TGTGCCAGCAGCGGCGAGGGCGGCACTAGCGATAGCTCCTACGAGCAGTACTTC

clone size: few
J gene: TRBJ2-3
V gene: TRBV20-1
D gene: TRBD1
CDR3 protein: CSALTGGTDTQYF
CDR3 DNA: TGCAGTGCTCTTACAGGGGGTACAGATACGCAGTATTTT

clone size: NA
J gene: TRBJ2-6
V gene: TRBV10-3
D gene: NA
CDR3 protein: CAIGGTVSSGANVLTF
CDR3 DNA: TGTGCCATCGGGGGGACAGTCTCCTCTGGGGCCAACGTCCTGACTTTC

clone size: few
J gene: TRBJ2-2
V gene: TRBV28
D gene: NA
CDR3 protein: CASSTPGSAKNTGELFF
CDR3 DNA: TGTGCCAGCAGTACCCCTGGGAGCGCTAAGAACACCGGGGAGCTGTTTTTT

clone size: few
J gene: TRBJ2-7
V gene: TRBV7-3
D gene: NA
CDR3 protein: CASSSGTYPYEQYF
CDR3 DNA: TGTGCCAGCAGCTCCGGGACCTACCCCTACGAGCAGTACTTC

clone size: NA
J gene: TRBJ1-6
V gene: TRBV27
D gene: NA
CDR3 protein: CASSLTAGQGALHF
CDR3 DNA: TGTGCCAGCAGTCTGACAGCCGGGCAAGGAGCCCTCCACTTT

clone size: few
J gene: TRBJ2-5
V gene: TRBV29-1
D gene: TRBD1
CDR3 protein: CSVRQGGETQYF
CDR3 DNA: TGCAGCGTGAGACAGGGGGGGGAGACCCAGTACTTC

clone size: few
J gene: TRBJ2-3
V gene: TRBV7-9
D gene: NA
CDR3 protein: CASSTPTAGGEDTQYF
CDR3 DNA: TGTGCCAGCAGCACTCCTACCGCCGGGGGCGAGGATACGCAGTATTTT

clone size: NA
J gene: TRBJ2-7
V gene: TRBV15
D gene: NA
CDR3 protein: CATSRDNSVVGGEQYF
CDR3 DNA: TGTGCCACCAGCAGAGACAATTCGGTGGTTGGGGGCGAGCAGTACTTC

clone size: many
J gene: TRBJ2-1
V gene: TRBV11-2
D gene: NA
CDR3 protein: CASRDGRHNEQFF
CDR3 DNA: TGTGCCAGTCGGGACGGCCGACACAATGAGCAGTTCTTC

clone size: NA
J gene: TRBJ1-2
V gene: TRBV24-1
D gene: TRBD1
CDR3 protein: CATSRDSSTGYTF
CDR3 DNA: TGTGCCACCAGTAGGGACAGCTCAACCGGCTACACCTTC

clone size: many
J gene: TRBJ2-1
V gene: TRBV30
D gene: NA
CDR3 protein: CAWARMALSDEQFF
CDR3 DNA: TGTGCCTGGGCTAGGATGGCATTGAGCGATGAGCAGTTCTTC

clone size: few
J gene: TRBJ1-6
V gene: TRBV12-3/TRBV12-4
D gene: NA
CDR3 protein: CASSFMGSPLHF
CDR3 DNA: TGTGCCAGCAGTTTCATGGGGTCACCCCTCCACTTT

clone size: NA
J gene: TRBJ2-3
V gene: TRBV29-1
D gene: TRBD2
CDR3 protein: CSVEPQGAGGFTDTQYF
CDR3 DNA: TGCAGCGTTGAACCCCAAGGGGCGGGGGGGTTCACAGATACGCAGTATTTT

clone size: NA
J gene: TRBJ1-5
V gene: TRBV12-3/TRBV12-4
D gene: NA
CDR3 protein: CASSLARALHQPQHF
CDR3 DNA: TGTGCCAGCAGTTTAGCCAGGGCCCTACATCAGCCCCAGCATTTT

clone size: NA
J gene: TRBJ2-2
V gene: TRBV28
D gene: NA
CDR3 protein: CASRRTGLGTGELFF
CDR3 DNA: TGTGCCAGCAGACGAACGGGACTGGGAACCGGGGAGCTGTTTTTT

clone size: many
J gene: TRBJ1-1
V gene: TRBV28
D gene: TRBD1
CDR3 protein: CASSGHGTGNTEAFF
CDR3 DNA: TGTGCCAGCAGTGGCCACGGGACAGGGAACACTGAAGCTTTCTTT

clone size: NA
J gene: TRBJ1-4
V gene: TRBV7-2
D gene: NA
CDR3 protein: CASSLSPGEGEKLFF
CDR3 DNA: TGTGCCAGCAGCTTAAGTCCGGGGGAGGGTGAAAAACTGTTTTTT

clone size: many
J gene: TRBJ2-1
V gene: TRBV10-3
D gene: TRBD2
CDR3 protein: CAISGGGSSYNEQFF
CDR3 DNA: TGTGCCATCAGTGGGGGCGGGAGCTCCTACAATGAGCAGTTCTTC

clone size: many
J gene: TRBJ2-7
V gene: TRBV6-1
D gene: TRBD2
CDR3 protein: CASSPGTSGAKPYEQYF
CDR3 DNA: TGTGCCAGCAGTCCGGGGACTAGCGGGGCAAAACCCTACGAGCAGTACTTC

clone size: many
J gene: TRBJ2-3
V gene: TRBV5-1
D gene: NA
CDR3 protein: CASSLGGHPTDTQYF
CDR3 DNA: TGCGCCAGCAGCTTGGGGGGACACCCCACAGATACGCAGTATTTT

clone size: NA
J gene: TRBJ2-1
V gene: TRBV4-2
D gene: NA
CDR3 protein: CASSHPWDWSSYNEQFF
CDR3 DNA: TGTGCCAGCAGCCACCCCTGGGACTGGAGCTCCTACAATGAGCAGTTCTTC

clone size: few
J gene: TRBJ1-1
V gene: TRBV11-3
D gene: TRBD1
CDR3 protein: CASSPAGQGPFF
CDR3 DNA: TGTGCCAGCAGCCCCGCCGGACAGGGGCCCTTCTTT

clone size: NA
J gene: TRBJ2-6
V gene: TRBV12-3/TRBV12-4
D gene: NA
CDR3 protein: CASKKLNSGANVLTF
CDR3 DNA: TGTGCCAGCAAAAAATTAAACTCTGGGGCCAACGTCCTGACTTTC